Shown below are 5 T cell receptor beta chains from a single sample sequenced in a study of tumor-infiltrating lymphocytes in primary liver carcinoma (TCRdb year 2017). RNA from unsorted whole blood was extracted with TRIzol reagent, and germline DNA was obtained with the DNeasy Blood & Tissue kit. Sequencing was performed on an Illumina HiSeq 2500. TCRbeta-specific cDNA was reverse-transcribed from roughly 500 ng total RNA using a constant-region primer and ProtoScript II reverse transcriptase. TCRbeta libraries were built with three nested multiplex PCR rounds, a slightly modified ARM-PCR procedure. Each of the first two PCR rounds ran for about 10 cycles using multiplex TRBV1-TRBV30 forward primers together with a Cbeta reverse primer. The public reads were reprocessed in TCRdb via fastp at Q25 and MiXCR, keeping in-frame beta chains. Each CDR3 protein gets just one entry, which takes the most common genes and DNA from the rows behind it. The sample table shows about 180,000 distinct CDR3 sequences, and over 45% are seen once. Clones ranked in the top ten supply approximately 65% of the sample.

The sequenced sample was peripheral blood. The receptors come from a man aged 40-49 years with primary liver carcinoma and hepatitis B virus infection.

The chain employs TRBV12-3 or TRBV12-4 and TRBJ1-4; TRBD1 might be the D (6 bases). V gave up 1 base and J gave up 3 bases, with 6 bases separating them. The CDR3 contains 14 residues. CDR3 nucleotide sequence: TGTGCCAGCAGTTTAGACAGGGCTAATGAAAAACTGTTTTTT. This translates into CASSLDRANEKLFF.

As concerns this clonotype: Because the CDR3 is missing its conserved closing phenylalanine or tryptophan, this is likely a read error. The J gene is TRBJ2-7, the V gene TRBV6-5, with 8 nucleotides matching TRBD2. The CDR3 length is 14 residues. The V gene end was trimmed by 2 bases and the J gene end by 0 bases; junction bases not matched to a gene: 0. The germline V gene has CDR1 MNHEY and CDR2 SVGAGI. CDR3 sequence reads: CASSYSGSSYEQYI. CDR3 nucleotide sequence: TGTGCCAGCAGTTACAGCGGGAGCTCCTACGAGCAGTACATC.

In regard to this clonotype: A read error may explain this, as a much larger clone is one base away. The J gene is TRBJ1-1, the V gene TRBV29-1; D gene uncertain. The germline V gene encodes CDR1 SQVTM and CDR2 ANQGSEA. The CDR3 is made up of 13 amino acids. The chain's CDR3 is CSVEQQPNTETFF. The CDR3 DNA sequence: TGCAGCGTTGAGCAGCAGCCTAATACTGAAACTTTCTTT.

The rearrangement joins TRBV5-1 to TRBJ2-1; 7 bases align to TRBD1. This CDR3 contains 14 residues. CDR1 is SGHRS, CDR2 YFSETQ, per germline. With 5 bases clipped from V and 7 bases from J, the junction kept 9 bases outside the gene matches. The CDR3 region has the DNA TGCGCCAGCAGACGGTTAGGGGGCCTTAATGAGCAGTTCTTC. Encoded protein: CASRRLGGLNEQFF.

CDR3 in amino acids: CASSHPGAPGYGYTF. The CDR3 DNA is TGCGCCAGCAGCCATCCAGGGGCGCCTGGCTATGGCTACACCTTC. The chain couples TRBV4-1 to TRBJ1-2; the D gene is possibly TRBD1 (6 bases). The CDR3 loop spans 15 amino acids. CDR1 is MGHRA and CDR2 is YSYEKL in the germline V gene. With 3 bases removed from V and 4 bases from J, the gap between germline ends came to 15 bases.